This T cell receptor (beta chain) was captured in a study of T cell repertoires in cytomegalovirus infection (dated by TCRdb to between 2019 and 2020). About the investigation overall: Recently identified HLA-C-restricted CMV epitopes, whose presentation resists viral immunomodulation, were targeted by peptide stimulations together with well-studied HLA-B-restricted epitopes. Donor HLA type was relevant to the analysis, as public TCR beta signatures indicated carriage of CMV infection together with the matching HLA type.

Results the study describes overall, beyond this receptor: Cumulative frequency of public TCR beta family members discriminated carriers of CMV infection plus the relevant HLA type in this cohort and an independent 352-donor cohort. The ex vivo response was dominated by HLA-C-restricted CMV-specific TCR beta clonotypes, which also provided the single most frequent clonotype in two of eight donors.

The sample's treatment or condition, from its label and the paper: in vitro stimulation with specific CMV peptide epitopes to enrich CMV-specific T cells. This clonotype was counted many times. The antigen it recognizes is unknown. The sample holds no much larger clone one base away, and base qualities are not on file. The sample was run on an Illumina HiSeq 1500. In TCRdb, the public reads were trimmed at Q25 with fastp and aligned with MiXCR, with productive beta chains retained. Entries that share a CDR3 protein sequence are merged under the most common genes and DNA. Present in this sample are hundreds of thousands of distinct CDR3 sequences, roughly 30% of which were seen just once. The top ten clones comprise 15% to 20% of the sample. Counted from cysteine to phenylalanine, this CDR3 has 11 amino acids. Only the CDR3 portion is preserved as DNA: 33 bases, with reading frame beginning at the first base. Cut back by 6 bases and 6 bases, the V and J ends lie 6 bases apart.

The V and J genes are TRBV12-3 or TRBV12-4 and TRBJ2-1, with the D gene call left open. The source of this sequence is a human donor in good health (CMV status not recorded). Some clones in this sample may be carry-over from other donors' samples. This sample comprised cultured PBMCs, obtained from culture after CMV antigen stimulation. The CDR3 here reads CASSFFNEQFF. The DNA sequence follows: TGTGCCAGCAGCTTTTTCAATGAGCAGTTCTTC.